These 27 T cell receptor beta chains originate from one sample sequenced in a study of T cell changes during pregnancy in multiple sclerosis. Sequenced by immunoSEQ multiplex PCR; TCRdb stores in-frame clones only, minus some. The repertoire consists of about 38,000 clones, with 91% occurring once and the leading ten covering roughly 6.1%. Material: CD8+ T cells from peripheral blood mononuclear cells, obtained in the second trimester of pregnancy. All receptors come from a female donor with multiple sclerosis, enrolled in a pregnancy study.

The rearrangement joins TRBV6-4 to TRBJ2-2; no reliable D call. From germline, CDR1 is MRHNA and CDR2 SNTAGT. V shed 8 bases and J shed 3 bases, with 7 bases lying between them. The CDR3 consists of 12 residues. CDR3 sequence reads: CASESDTGELFF. The CDR3 nucleotides are TGTGCCAGCGAGTCGGACACCGGGGAGCTGTTTTTT.

In nucleotides, the CDR3 is TGTGCCAGCATTCACCTCGGACAGGCCGCGAACACCGGGGAGCTGTTTTTT. The encoded protein is CASIHLGQAANTGELFF. The rearrangement joins TRBV7-3 to TRBJ2-2; 7 nucleotides line up with TRBD1. Germline V gene sequence: CDR1 SGHTA, CDR2 FQGTGA. This CDR3 has 17 amino acids. With 7 bases clipped from V and 0 bases from J, the junction kept 11 bases outside the gene matches.

A few counts support this clone. This chain connects TRBV6-5 to TRBJ2-5; 9 bases are shared with TRBD1. This CDR3 has 14 residues. Germline V lookup: CDR1 MNHEY, CDR2 SVGAGI. Trimming cost V 5 bases and J 5 bases; bases outside gene matches: 6. In DNA, the CDR3 is TGTGCCAGCAGTCCACAGGGGGCCGGTGAGACCCAGTACTTC. Amino acids: CASSPQGAGETQYF.

V is TRBV7-9 and J is TRBJ1-1, with 7 bases that match TRBD1. This CDR3 contains 13 residues. The junction had 5 bases not matched to a gene; V was cut back by 5 bases and J by 5 bases. Germline loops: CDR1 SEHNR, CDR2 FQNEAQ (reference sequence). The CDR3 sequence: CASSPQGKTEAFF. The CDR3 nucleotides read TGTGCCAGCAGCCCACAGGGGAAAACTGAAGCTTTCTTT. The whole variable domain, remainder taken from reference TRBV7-9 and TRBJ1-1, is DTGVSQNPRHKITKRGQNVTFRCDPISEHNRLYWYRQTLGQGPEFLTYFQNEAQLEKSRLLSDRFSAERPKGSFSTLEIQRTEQGDSAMYLCASSPQGKTEAFFGQGTRLTVV.

The chain combines TRBV11-2 with TRBJ2-2; D unclear. From germline, CDR1 is SGHAT and CDR2 FQNNGV. CDR3 length equals 11 residues. The V end was cut by 7 bases, the J end by 4 bases, with 4 bases between. Here the CDR3 reads CASTVTGELFF. In DNA form, the CDR3 reads TGTGCCAGCACCGTCACCGGGGAGCTGTTTTTT.

The rearrangement joins TRBV7-9 to TRBJ2-7, with TRBD2 matching over 11 bases. This CDR3 comprises 15 residues. Germline CDR1 is SEHNR and CDR2 is FQNEAQ (reference sequence). The J segment lost 3 bases and the V segment lost 3 bases, leaving 4 bases of the junction unmatched. The CDR3 loop is CASSFGTSGFYEQYF. In DNA form, the CDR3 reads TGTGCCAGCAGCTTTGGGACTAGCGGCTTCTACGAGCAGTACTTC. Drawing the rest from reference TRBV7-9 and TRBJ2-7, the complete variable domain is DTGVSQNPRHKITKRGQNVTFRCDPISEHNRLYWYRQTLGQGPEFLTYFQNEAQLEKSRLLSDRFSAERPKGSFSTLEIQRTEQGDSAMYLCASSFGTSGFYEQYFGPGTRLTVT.

By sample share, this clone is medium-sized. V usage is TRBV6-1 and J usage is TRBJ2-7, with 9 nucleotides matching TRBD1. The CDR3 runs to 15 residues. Looked up from germline, CDR1 is MNHNS and CDR2 is SASEGT. V was clipped by 3 bases and J by 3 bases; unmatched bases: 6. This CDR3 is CASSDAGTGYYEQYF. For the CDR3, the DNA is TGTGCCAGCAGTGATGCCGGGACAGGGTACTACGAGCAGTACTTC.

DNA for the CDR3: TGTGCCAGCAGCGAGACAGGCCTGGGCCAAGAGACCCAGTACTTC. Protein: CASSETGLGQETQYF. The chain recombines TRBV28 with TRBJ2-5, with D possibly matching TRBD1 (6 bases). Germline-derived CDR1 and CDR2 are MDHEN and SYDVKM. V lost 6 bases, J lost 1 base, and 15 bases lay in between. This CDR3 has 15 amino acids.

V usage is TRBV9 and J usage is TRBJ2-5; no clear D gene. From germline, CDR1 is SGDLS and CDR2 YYNGEE. This CDR3 comprises 16 residues. V lost 4 bases, J lost 4 bases, and 20 bases lay in between. CDR3 sequence: CASSSRVDGYLETQYF. DNA of the CDR3: TGTGCCAGCAGCTCCCGAGTAGACGGGTATCTAGAGACCCAGTACTTC.

The genes are TRBV7-9 and TRBJ2-7; 12 bases fit TRBD2. V gave up 5 bases and J gave up 4 bases; unmatched junction bases: 6. CDR3 length equals 15 residues. The germline V gene has CDR1 SEHNR and CDR2 FQNEAQ (reference sequence). In DNA, the CDR3 is TGTGCCAGCAGCCCGAGGACTAGCGGGACATACGAGCAGTACTTC. Its translation: CASSPRTSGTYEQYF. The full variable domain, completed using reference TRBV7-9 and TRBJ2-7, is DTGVSQNPRHKITKRGQNVTFRCDPISEHNRLYWYRQTLGQGPEFLTYFQNEAQLEKSRLLSDRFSAERPKGSFSTLEIQRTEQGDSAMYLCASSPRTSGTYEQYFGPGTRLTVT.

This chain joins TRBV7-8 and TRBJ1-1, with D possibly matching TRBD1 (6 bases). Between the trimmed V and J ends, which lost 7 bases and 0 bases, there was a span of 9 bases. This CDR3 is built from 13 residues. CDR1 is SGHVS, CDR2 FQNEAQ, per germline. The DNA of the CDR3 is TGTGCCAGCACCCAGGGGCTGAACACTGAAGCTTTCTTT. Residues: CASTQGLNTEAFF.

This rearrangement joins TRBV11-1 to TRBJ2-7, with 8 bases aligning to TRBD2. After removal of 2 bases from V and 7 bases from J, the junction contained 10 bases not matched to a gene. The germline CDR1 and CDR2 sequences are SGHAT and FQDESV (reference sequence). This CDR3 comprises 15 residues. CDR3 residues: CASSLPGGTAGEQYF. DNA of the CDR3: TGTGCCAGCAGCTTACCGGGGGGGACGGCGGGGGAGCAGTACTTC.

J is TRBJ1-6 and V is TRBV4-1; 7 positions match TRBD1. The germline V gene encodes CDR1 MGHRA and CDR2 YSYEKL. The CDR3 extends over 15 amino acids. The junction had 8 bases not matched to a gene; V was cut back by 7 bases and J by 5 bases. CDR3: CASTSPDRDNSPLHF. The CDR3, as DNA: TGCGCCAGCACCTCCCCCGACAGGGATAATTCACCCCTCCACTTT.

The chain is built from TRBV27 and TRBJ2-3; the D is unclear. The CDR3 has 16 residues. Germline CDR1 reads MNHEY; CDR2 reads SMNVEV (reference sequence). The ends were cut back, 6 bases at V and 1 base at J, with 17 bases in the middle. The chain's CDR3 is CASRPNYRGGTDTQYF. The CDR3 region has the DNA TGTGCCAGCAGACCTAACTACCGCGGAGGCACAGATACGCAGTATTTT.

The chain carries TRBV5-1 and TRBJ2-5; perhaps TRBD1 as D (5 bases). The CDR3 covers 16 residues. The germline V gene has CDR1 SGHRS and CDR2 YFSETQ. V dropped 1 base and J dropped 2 bases, with 15 bases sitting between them. CDR3 bases: TGCGCCAGCAGCTTGTGGTTGGGGCGGTTTCAAGAGACCCAGTACTTC. Residues: CASSLWLGRFQETQYF.

The V call is TRBV6-5, the J call TRBJ1-2, with D unresolved. The V gene lost 2 bases and the J gene lost 4 bases, with 17 bases spanning the gap. CDR1 is MNHEY and CDR2 is SVGAGI in the germline V gene. This CDR3 has 16 amino acids. This CDR3 reads CASSYHRSEGPYGYTF. Here the CDR3 DNA reads TGTGCCAGCAGTTACCACCGGTCAGAGGGTCCCTATGGCTACACCTTC.

In this sample, this clone turned up once. V and J are TRBV9 and TRBJ1-6; 7 bases map to TRBD1. The CDR3 consists of 13 residues. Germline CDR1 SGDLS, CDR2 YYNGEE. The V segment lost 3 bases and the J segment 8 bases; nucleotides outside the gene matches: 2. CDR3 in amino acids: CASSATGYSPLHF. The CDR3 DNA reads as TGTGCCAGCAGCGCGACAGGGTATTCACCCCTCCACTTT.

The chain has TRBV11-2 and TRBJ2-1; D possibly corresponds to TRBD2 (5 bases). The CDR3 contains 15 residues. Germline V lookup: CDR1 SGHAT, CDR2 FQNNGV. With 1 base removed from V and 8 bases from J, the gap between germline ends came to 15 bases. The CDR3 DNA reads TGTGCCAGCAGCTTAGGGCCTAGCTTTACCCATGAGCAGTTCTTC. Translated, it gives CASSLGPSFTHEQFF.

CDR3 in amino acids: CASSLLGGYDEQYF. The CDR3 DNA reads TGTGCCAGCAGTTTATTGGGGGGATACGACGAGCAGTACTTC. The rearrangement links TRBV27 to TRBJ2-7, with a tentative D call TRBD2 (6 bases). V dropped 1 base and J dropped 5 bases, with 12 bases sitting between them. Germline assignment: CDR1 MNHEY and CDR2 SMNVEV (reference sequence). The CDR3 loop spans 14 amino acids.

V and J are TRBV6-6 and TRBJ2-1, with TRBD1 matching 8 bases. Trimming removed 5 bases from V and 1 base from J; junction bases left unmatched: 4. CDR1 and CDR2 from the germline V gene are MNHNY and SVGAGI (reference sequence). The CDR3 is made up of 15 amino acids. The CDR3 bases are TGTGCCAGCAGTACCACAGGGGGATCCTACAATGAGCAGTTCTTC. Amino acids: CASSTTGGSYNEQFF.

The rearrangement links TRBV19 to TRBJ1-6; maybe TRBD1 (5 bases). Germline V gene lookup returns CDR1 LNHDA and CDR2 SQIVND (reference sequence). V was clipped by 1 base and J by 7 bases, with 11 bases between them. The CDR3 consists of 15 residues. The CDR3 DNA follows: TGTGCCAGTAGTATAGCCCAGGGAATCAATTCACCCCTCCACTTT. Its protein product is CASSIAQGINSPLHF.

The V gene is TRBV29-1, the J gene TRBJ1-1; 8 bases fit TRBD1. V dropped 2 bases and J dropped 6; count of bases not matched to a gene: 8. The germline gives CDR1 SQVTM, CDR2 ANQGSEA. This CDR3 has 14 residues. The CDR3 spells CSVEYATGAPEAFF. CDR3 bases: TGCAGCGTTGAATACGCGACAGGGGCCCCTGAAGCTTTCTTT.

The chain links TRBV9 to TRBJ2-4; 9 bases are shared with TRBD1. V gave up 3 bases and J gave up 7 bases; unmatched junction bases: 8. This CDR3 has 15 amino acids. Germline CDR1 and CDR2: SGDLS and YYNGEE. The CDR3 sequence is CASSANPGQGNIQYF. CDR3 DNA: TGTGCCAGCAGCGCCAATCCGGGACAGGGCAACATTCAGTACTTC.

The V gene is TRBV28, the J gene TRBJ2-7; 10 bases map to TRBD1. There are 16 residues in the CDR3. After removal of 2 bases from V and 6 bases from J, the junction contained 10 bases not matched to a gene. In germline, CDR1 is MDHEN, CDR2 SYDVKM. CDR3: CASSLNRDRGSREQYF. In nucleotides, the CDR3 is TGTGCCAGCAGTTTAAATAGGGACAGGGGTTCTCGCGAGCAGTACTTC.

This sequence joins TRBV7-9 and TRBJ1-4; possible D gene TRBD1, 5 bases. CDR1 is SEHNR, CDR2 FQNEAQ, per germline (reference sequence). V was trimmed by 1 base and J by 0 bases, leaving 9 bases between them. This CDR3 has 16 amino acids. The CDR3 is CASSLVVGATNEKLFF. The CDR3, as DNA: TGTGCCAGCAGCTTAGTCGTAGGGGCAACTAATGAAAAACTGTTTTTT.

The chain carries TRBV7-8 and TRBJ2-1; the match to TRBD2 covers 13 bases. From germline, CDR1 is SGHVS and CDR2 FQNEAQ. The CDR3 totals 18 residues. V lost 5 bases, J lost 0 bases, and 7 bases stayed unmatched. The CDR3 spells CASSRLAGGPSSYNEQFF. In DNA, the CDR3 is TGTGCCAGCAGCCGACTAGCGGGGGGCCCAAGCTCCTACAATGAGCAGTTCTTC.

The rearrangement uses TRBV6-6 and TRBJ2-1; 7 nucleotides agree with TRBD1. This CDR3 region has 14 residues. V lost 5 bases and J lost 10; bases outside the gene matches: 11. The germline CDR1 and CDR2 sequences are MNHNY and SVGAGI (reference sequence). CDR3 region: CASSLPADRVEQFF. The CDR3 bases are TGTGCCAGCAGTCTGCCCGCCGACAGGGTAGAGCAGTTCTTC.